These T cell receptor beta chains were read from a single sample in a study of regulatory T cells in long-lasting Graves disease. From the multiplex PCR reads, TCRdb called clonotypes with MiXCR, one entry per CDR3 protein. The table records a few hundred thousand distinct CDR3 sequences, 10% to 15% of them present only once. This same sample was also taken into another study, of T cells in Graves' hyperthyroidism and ophthalmopathy.

Sample: peripheral blood mononuclear cells (PBMCs), taken at new diagnosis, from a patient treated with antithyroid drugs. Source of these receptors: a woman aged 18-29 years with Graves disease. Each CDR3 is given with its conserved first and last residue. Fields, in order: V gene, J gene, CDR3 protein.

TRBV6-9	TRBJ1-6	CASSYHRGVSYNSPLHF
TRBV7-2	TRBJ1-2	CASSPWLSGYTF
TRBV30	TRBJ1-1	CAWSRDRNTEAFF
TRBV20-1	TRBJ2-1	CSATRTSGVYNEQFF
TRBV5-1	TRBJ2-1	CASSWTPSSGRAGEQFF
TRBV19	TRBJ2-1	CASSNGGQGAGNEQFF
TRBV6-5	TRBJ2-7	CASSSLLYRGSYEQYF
TRBV15	TRBJ2-1	CAASRFGSGVGNEQFF
TRBV6-2/TRBV6-3	TRBJ1-5	CASSYDGDSLRQHF
TRBV4-1	TRBJ1-1	CASSHRRQGANTEAFF
TRBV6-9	TRBJ2-1	CASSWTGQGRVPSYNEQFF
TRBV29-1	TRBJ2-7	CSATGTVTYEQYF
TRBV5-5	TRBJ1-2	CASSLVVRGPQGYTF
TRBV18	TRBJ1-1	CASSPPGGNPSTEAFF
TRBV11-1	TRBJ2-2	CASSWASGHRRGTGELFF
TRBV15	TRBJ1-1	CATSRGTEVNTEAFF
TRBV15	TRBJ1-1	CATSRDPGGTEAFF
TRBV4-3	TRBJ2-3	CASSQWTGVITDTQYF
TRBV29-1	TRBJ2-3	CSGSFSVDTQYF
TRBV20-1	TRBJ2-4	CSANPALAKNIQYF
TRBV20-1	TRBJ2-2	CSARDPGLVGTGELFF
TRBV6-1	TRBJ1-2	CASSEADGPGNYGYTF
TRBV15	TRBJ1-2	CATSTSDRRFQGYTF
TRBV12-5	TRBJ2-7	CASGLPPGLAGEGYEQYF
TRBV4-3	TRBJ2-2	CASSLGTGRTPGELFF
TRBV14	TRBJ2-2	CASSQVPVPGELFF
TRBV7-8	TRBJ2-2	CASSPLRELFF
TRBV10-3	TRBJ2-1	CAVRDSNNEQFF
TRBV7-2	TRBJ2-7	CASSLASGSSYEQYF
TRBV29-1	TRBJ2-1	CSVADYRVKYNEQFF
TRBV11-1	TRBJ2-2	CASSLSPGVTGELFF
TRBV12-3/TRBV12-4	TRBJ1-4	CASSLSNFRGWNEKLFF
TRBV18	TRBJ2-1	CASSPLGGRGYNEQFF
TRBV6-1	TRBJ1-2	CASKRDSPSSYGYTF
TRBV7-9	TRBJ2-1	CASSSLIAGGQAYNEQFF
TRBV28	TRBJ1-4	CASSFKGSGGRLFF
TRBV7-2	TRBJ1-1	CASSQGQGYTEAFF
TRBV7-9	TRBJ2-5	CASSPRTTGGQYF
TRBV20-1	TRBJ2-1	CSARRLAGYNEQFF
TRBV27	TRBJ1-6	CASTPVGPAGVNSPLHF
TRBV7-8	TRBJ2-7	CASSLKQGLHSYEQYF
TRBV7-2	TRBJ2-1	CASSFWTGDNEQFF
TRBV14	TRBJ2-5	CASSRLNAGETQYF
TRBV6-2/TRBV6-3	TRBJ2-7	CASRSPSYEQYF
TRBV12-3/TRBV12-4	TRBJ2-1	CASSREGGSYNEQFF
TRBV29-1	TRBJ1-1	CSVEAGVVVNTEAFF
TRBV29-1	TRBJ1-1	CSVASGTTEAFF
TRBV4-3	TRBJ1-6	CASSQEQSPNSPLHF
TRBV29-1	TRBJ2-7	CSVEDEAASYEQYF
TRBV12-3/TRBV12-4	TRBJ2-1	CASSAGTLRQFF
TRBV2	TRBJ1-1	CASSELMNTEAFF
TRBV6-5	TRBJ1-2	CASSYSKLTAFGYGYTF
TRBV7-2	TRBJ2-2	CASSLALDTGELFF
TRBV6-2/TRBV6-3	TRBJ2-2	CASGALTGELVF
TRBV10-3	TRBJ1-1	CAISEPRGRIDTEAFF
TRBV6-5	TRBJ1-2	CASSYPPRGEGYTF
TRBV11-2	TRBJ2-6	CASNPSGGALSGANVLTF
TRBV2	TRBJ2-1	CASSERLAGSYNEQFF
TRBV18	TRBJ1-4	CASSIIATNEKLFF